The clone carrying this T cell receptor (beta chain) showed up just a few times. This sample is drawn from a study of blood T cell repertoires in COVID-19. Generated by immunoSEQ multiplex PCR, the TCRdb table keeps only in-frame clones and is missing some. The sample has roughly 130,000 clones, less than 90% seen once. Clinical histories supplied by participants themselves formed the basis of cohort assignment. The germline gives CDR1 SGHAT, CDR2 FQNNGV. The CDR3 has 15 residues. V was pared by 0 bases and J by 2 bases, with 0 bases of the junction left unmatched. The origin of this receptor is a man aged 40-49 years with acute COVID-19. The chain recombines TRBV11-2 with TRBJ2-1; 8 positions agree with TRBD2. What was sequenced was PBMCs or T cells enriched from blood (not recorded which). For the CDR3, the DNA is TGTGCCAGCAGCTTAGAAGCGGGAGCCTACAATGAGCAGTTCTTC. Its translation: CASSLEAGAYNEQFF.